A single sample is the source of the 20 T cell receptor beta chains below, sequenced in a study of CD8 T cells in Susac syndrome. The RNA, about 0.5 to 1 ug, was put through reverse transcription using random hexamers. MiXCR, applied by TCRdb to the immunoSEQ multiplex PCR reads, yields one record per CDR3 protein. Seen here are roughly 180,000 distinct CDR3 sequences, 85% to 95% observed once, and the top ten hold 0.099%. The sample was CD4+ T cells from PBMCs. These receptors all stem from a human donor with Susac syndrome.

This clonotype was recorded once. This chain links TRBV2 with TRBJ2-7; D possibly corresponds to TRBD2 (5 bases). The ends were cut back, 1 base at V and 1 base at J, with 11 bases in the middle. This CDR3 is built from 15 residues. The germline V gene encodes CDR1 SNHLY and CDR2 FYNNEI. CDR3 in amino acids: CASSEGRWRSYEQYF. The CDR3 region has the DNA TGTGCCAGCAGTGAAGGCAGGTGGAGGTCCTACGAGCAGTACTTC.

This chain connects TRBV20-1 to TRBJ1-2; D remains unclear. Germline CDR1 reads DFQATT; CDR2 reads SNEGSKA (reference sequence). The CDR3 has 15 amino acids. Trimming pared 3 bases from V and 8 bases from J, leaving 22 bases between. The CDR3 sequence is CSASRLAGDSGGYTF. The CDR3 region has the DNA TGCAGTGCTAGTCGCCTTGCAGGAGATTCGGGGGGCTACACCTTC.

V is TRBV3-1 and J is TRBJ2-5; no clear D. CDR1 LGHDT and CDR2 YNNKEL come from the germline V gene (reference sequence). The CDR3 is 14 amino acids. Trimming removed 1 base from V and 2 bases from J, with 8 bases in between. CDR3 loop: CASSQVSGQETQYF. The CDR3 DNA reads as TGTGCCAGCAGCCAAGTTTCCGGACAAGAGACCCAGTACTTC.

The chain combines TRBV30 with TRBJ1-4; D not resolved. The V and J ends lost 1 base and 7 bases respectively, with 10 bases between them. Per the germline V gene, CDR1 is GTSNPN and CDR2 is SVGIG (reference sequence). The CDR3 length is 13 residues. The CDR3 DNA reads TGTGCCTGGAGTGCCGGGTTCCGTGAAAAACTGTTTTTT. Encoded protein: CAWSAGFREKLFF.

For the CDR3, the DNA is TGTGCCAGCAGTTTAATCCAGGGTTCCAATGAGCAGTTCTTC. Translated: CASSLIQGSNEQFF. V gene TRBV12-3 or TRBV12-4 combines with J gene TRBJ2-1; possible D gene TRBD1, 5 bases. Trimming pared 2 bases from V and 6 bases from J, leaving 11 bases between. The CDR3 covers 14 residues.

The V call is TRBV27, the J call TRBJ2-3; 10 nucleotides line up with TRBD2. The J segment lost 4 bases and the V segment lost 6 bases, leaving 7 bases of the junction unmatched. The germline CDR1 and CDR2 sequences are MNHEY and SMNVEV (reference sequence). This CDR3 comprises 15 residues. The chain's CDR3 is CASRQLAGFADTQYF. The CDR3 region has the DNA TGTGCCAGCAGGCAACTAGCGGGATTCGCAGATACGCAGTATTTT.

J is TRBJ1-2 and V is TRBV5-1, with TRBD1 matching 7 bases. V shed 7 bases and J 5 bases; nucleotides not matched to a gene: 8. The CDR3 extends over 13 amino acids. Per germline, CDR1 SGHRS and CDR2 YFSETQ. The CDR3 is CASSNTGQYGYTF. The CDR3 bases are TGCGCCAGCTCAAATACGGGACAGTATGGCTACACCTTC.

J is TRBJ1-1 and V is TRBV29-1; D is ambiguous. Germline V gene sequence: CDR1 SQVTM, CDR2 ANQGSEA. CDR3 length equals 13 residues. V was trimmed by 3 bases and J by 1 base, leaving 9 bases between them. The CDR3 is CSVDGRANTEAFF. CDR3 coding DNA: TGCAGCGTTGATGGGAGGGCGAACACTGAAGCTTTCTTT.

The chain is built from TRBV9 and TRBJ2-7; a weak D match, TRBD1 (7 bases). This CDR3 is 15 amino acids long. Trimming stripped 6 bases from V and 2 bases from J, with 18 bases between. Germline CDR1 is SGDLS and CDR2 is YYNGEE. Written as DNA, the CDR3 is TGTGCCAGCACCCTAGGACAGGAGGGGACCTACGAGCAGTACTTC. It is translated as CASTLGQEGTYEQYF.

The chain combines TRBV6-2 or TRBV6-3 with TRBJ2-7; TRBD1 matches at 7 bases. Trimming removed 5 bases from V and 3 bases from J; junction bases left unmatched: 13. In germline, CDR1 is MNHEY, CDR2 SVGEGT. The CDR3 length is 16 residues. The CDR3 loop is CASSNLFGTELYEQYF. CDR3 bases: TGTGCCAGCAGTAACCTATTCGGGACAGAACTCTACGAGCAGTACTTC.

The chain has TRBV29-1 and TRBJ1-1; unclear D gene. The CDR3 sequence is 13 residues long. The V end lost 4 bases, the J end lost 4 bases, and 13 bases lay between the germline ends. The germline gives CDR1 SQVTM, CDR2 ANQGSEA. CDR3 amino acids: CSVVTRLGTEAFF. CDR3 nucleotides: TGCAGCGTTGTGACCAGGTTAGGCACTGAAGCTTTCTTT. Full variable domain (outside the CDR3, taken from reference TRBV29-1 and TRBJ1-1): SAVISQKPSRDICQRGTSLTIQCQVDSQVTMMFWYRQQPGQSLTLIATANQGSEATYESGFVIDKFPISRPNLTFSTLTVSNMSPEDSSIYLCSVVTRLGTEAFFGQGTRLTVV.

A note on this clonotype: In this CDR3 the conserved last residue, phenylalanine or tryptophan, is missing, so a read error is likely. The chain uses TRBV18 and TRBJ2-7; 8 bases fit TRBD1. V shed 3 bases, J shed 2 bases, and the junction held 6 bases outside the gene matches. CDR3 length: 15 residues. Germline V gene data show CDR1 as KGHSH and CDR2 as LQKENI. CDR3: CASSPSGQETYEQYS. CDR3 nucleotides: TGTGCCAGCTCACCCTCGGGACAGGAGACCTACGAGCAGTACTCC.

V is TRBV19 and J is TRBJ1-1; a weak D match, TRBD1 (6 bases). The germline CDR1 and CDR2 sequences are LNHDA and SQIVND (reference sequence). Trimming cost V 3 bases and J 6 bases, with 23 bases left between them. The CDR3 extends over 17 amino acids. CDR3 region: CASSMSLSTRGDSEAFF. DNA for the CDR3: TGTGCCAGTAGTATGTCCCTCTCTACCAGGGGAGATTCTGAAGCTTTCTTT.

This clonotype has only one observation. This rearrangement joins TRBV30 to TRBJ2-1; D possibly corresponds to TRBD2 (6 bases). CDR3 length: 14 amino acids. Trimming shortened V by 4 bases and J by 6 bases, and 16 bases separated the two germline ends. From germline, CDR1 is GTSNPN and CDR2 SVGIG (reference sequence). CDR3 sequence: CAWTGPGLTNEQFF. Here the CDR3 DNA reads TGTGCCTGGACCGGACCGGGACTTACCAATGAGCAGTTCTTC. The full variable domain, its missing parts supplied by reference TRBV30 and TRBJ2-1, is SQTIHQWPATLVQPVGSPLSLECTVEGTSNPNLYWYRQAAGRGLQLLFYSVGIGQISSEVPQNLSASRPQDRQFILSSKKLLLSDSGFYLCAWTGPGLTNEQFFGPGTRLTVL.

The V call is TRBV6-5, the J call TRBJ1-2; 7 bases are shared with TRBD1. Germline V gene data show CDR1 as MNHEY and CDR2 as SVGAGI. The ends lost 10 bases at V and 4 bases at J; junction bases unmatched: 12. The CDR3 is 14 amino acids. CDR3 sequence (DNA): TGTGCCACTCTGCACGACAGGGAAAGCTATGGCTACACCTTC. Amino acid sequence: CATLHDRESYGYTF.

In its sample, this clonotype was seen once. The chain employs TRBV30 and TRBJ1-5; D is perhaps TRBD1 (6 bases). The CDR3 is 13 amino acids. The V end was cut by 1 base, the J end by 4 bases, with 8 bases between. CDR1 and CDR2 (germline): GTSNPN, SVGIG (reference sequence). CDR3 sequence reads: CAWSAGANQPQHF. Here the CDR3 DNA reads TGTGCCTGGAGTGCGGGGGCTAATCAGCCCCAGCATTTT.

V usage is TRBV7-9 and J usage is TRBJ1-6; no clear D. This CDR3 is 13 amino acids long. The ends were cut back, 5 bases at V and 7 bases at J, with 9 bases in the middle. Germline V gives CDR1 SEHNR, CDR2 FQNEAQ (reference sequence). The CDR3 loop is CASSQTGNSPLHF. Written as DNA, the CDR3 is TGTGCCAGCAGCCAGACGGGGAATTCACCCCTCCACTTT.

The chain recombines TRBV18 with TRBJ2-7; D unresolved. Germline values: CDR1 KGHSH, CDR2 LQKENI. V was shortened by 4 bases and J by 0 bases, with 16 bases between the two germline ends. There are 16 residues in the CDR3. CDR3 sequence reads: CASSLRAGGFSYEQYF. The CDR3 coding sequence is TGTGCCAGCTCACTACGGGCAGGCGGCTTCTCCTACGAGCAGTACTTC.

This clonotype was counted a single time. V usage is TRBV9 and J usage is TRBJ1-6, with D unclear. Deletions cut 0 bases from V and 7 bases from J, with 11 bases between. Germline loops: CDR1 SGDLS, CDR2 YYNGEE. CDR3 length: 15 amino acids. Here the CDR3 reads CASSVGARQNSPLHF. The CDR3 nucleotides read TGTGCCAGCAGCGTAGGGGCCAGGCAGAATTCACCCCTCCACTTT.

The chain joins TRBV30 to TRBJ2-1; D could derive from TRBD1 or TRBD2 (7 bases each). Germline V gene lookup returns CDR1 GTSNPN and CDR2 SVGIG (reference sequence). V lost 0 bases, J lost 15 bases, and 33 bases lay in between. The CDR3 sequence is 18 residues long. Here the CDR3 DNA reads TGTGCCTGGAGTGTACTCAGGGGGGGGAGTAAGGGGTTCCGTGGATGGTTCTTC. This encodes CAWSVLRGGSKGFRGWFF.